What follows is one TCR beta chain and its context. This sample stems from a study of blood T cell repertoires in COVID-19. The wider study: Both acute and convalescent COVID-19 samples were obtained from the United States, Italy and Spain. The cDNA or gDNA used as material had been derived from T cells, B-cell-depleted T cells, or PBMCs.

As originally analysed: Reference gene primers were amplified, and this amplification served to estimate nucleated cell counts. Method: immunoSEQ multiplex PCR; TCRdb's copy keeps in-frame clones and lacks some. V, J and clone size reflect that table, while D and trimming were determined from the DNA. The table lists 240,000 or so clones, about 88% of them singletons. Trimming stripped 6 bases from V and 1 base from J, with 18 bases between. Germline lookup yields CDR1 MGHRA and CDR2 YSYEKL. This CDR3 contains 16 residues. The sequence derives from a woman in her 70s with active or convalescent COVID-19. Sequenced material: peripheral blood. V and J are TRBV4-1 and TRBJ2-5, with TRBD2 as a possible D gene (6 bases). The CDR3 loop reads CASRGAGSGRQETQYF. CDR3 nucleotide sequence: TGCGCCAGCAGAGGTGCGGGATCGGGTCGCCAAGAGACCCAGTACTTC.